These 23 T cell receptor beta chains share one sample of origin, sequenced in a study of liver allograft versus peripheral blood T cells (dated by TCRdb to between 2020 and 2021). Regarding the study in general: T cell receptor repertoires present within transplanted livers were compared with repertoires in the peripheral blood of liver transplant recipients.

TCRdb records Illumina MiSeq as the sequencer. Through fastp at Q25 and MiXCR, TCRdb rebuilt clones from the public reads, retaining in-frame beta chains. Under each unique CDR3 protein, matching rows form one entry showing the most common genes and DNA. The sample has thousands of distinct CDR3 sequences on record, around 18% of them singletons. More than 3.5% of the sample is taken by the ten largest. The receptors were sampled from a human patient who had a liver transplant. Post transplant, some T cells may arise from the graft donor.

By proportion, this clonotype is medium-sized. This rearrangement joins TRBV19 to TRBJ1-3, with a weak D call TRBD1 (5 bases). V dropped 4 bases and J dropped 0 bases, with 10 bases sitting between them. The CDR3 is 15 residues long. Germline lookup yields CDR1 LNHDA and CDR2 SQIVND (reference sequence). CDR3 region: CASSTGISSGNTIYF. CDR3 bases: TGTGCCAGTAGTACAGGGATCAGCTCTGGAAACACCATATATTTT.

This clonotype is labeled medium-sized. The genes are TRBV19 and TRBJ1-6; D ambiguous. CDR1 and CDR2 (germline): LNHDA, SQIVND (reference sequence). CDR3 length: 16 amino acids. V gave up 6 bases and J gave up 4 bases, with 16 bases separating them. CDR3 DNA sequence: TGTGCCAGTAGCGAGTCCCCCCCGGATTATAATTCACCCCTCCACTTT. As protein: CASSESPPDYNSPLHF.

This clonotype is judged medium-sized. The CDR3 loop is CASSYSGLAGVYNEQFF. DNA for the CDR3: TGTGCCAGCAGTTACTCGGGACTAGCGGGAGTATACAATGAGCAGTTCTTC. The V gene is TRBV6-6, the J gene TRBJ2-1; 14 nucleotides align to TRBD2. The CDR3 length is 17 residues. Germline lookup yields CDR1 MNHNY and CDR2 SVGAGI (reference sequence). J was trimmed by 4 bases and V by 0 bases; bases with no gene match: 2.

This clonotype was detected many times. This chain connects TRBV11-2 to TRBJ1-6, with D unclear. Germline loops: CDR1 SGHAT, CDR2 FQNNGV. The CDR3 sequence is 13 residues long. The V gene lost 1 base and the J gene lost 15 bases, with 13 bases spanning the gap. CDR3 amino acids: CASSLVGEKGLHF. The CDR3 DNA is TGTGCCAGCAGCTTAGTTGGAGAGAAGGGCCTCCACTTT.

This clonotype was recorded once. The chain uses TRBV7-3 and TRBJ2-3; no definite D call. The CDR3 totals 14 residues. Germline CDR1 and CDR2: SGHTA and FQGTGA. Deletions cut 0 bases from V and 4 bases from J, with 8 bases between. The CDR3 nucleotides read TGTGCCAGCAGCTTAACATCCCGGGCAGATACGCAGTATTTT. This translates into CASSLTSRADTQYF.

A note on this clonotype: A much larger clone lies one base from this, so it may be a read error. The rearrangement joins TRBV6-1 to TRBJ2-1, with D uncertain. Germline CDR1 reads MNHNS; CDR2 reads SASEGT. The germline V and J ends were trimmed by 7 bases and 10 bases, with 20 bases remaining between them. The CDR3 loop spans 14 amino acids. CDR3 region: CASTPFGQSYEQFF. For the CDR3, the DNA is TGTGCCAGCACCCCATTCGGGCAGAGCTACGAGCAGTTCTTC.

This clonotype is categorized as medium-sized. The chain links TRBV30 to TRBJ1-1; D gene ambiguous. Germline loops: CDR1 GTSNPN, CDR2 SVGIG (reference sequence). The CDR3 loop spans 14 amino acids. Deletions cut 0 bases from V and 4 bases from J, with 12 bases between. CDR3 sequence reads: CAWSVMGRRTEAFF. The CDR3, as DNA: TGTGCCTGGAGTGTGATGGGGAGACGCACTGAAGCTTTCTTT.

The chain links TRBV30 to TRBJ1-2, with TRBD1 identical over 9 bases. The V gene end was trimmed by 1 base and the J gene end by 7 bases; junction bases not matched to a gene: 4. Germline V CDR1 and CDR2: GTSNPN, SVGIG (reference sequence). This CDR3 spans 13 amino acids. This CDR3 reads CAWSADRGTGYTF. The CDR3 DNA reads TGTGCCTGGAGTGCTGACAGGGGGACTGGCTACACCTTC.

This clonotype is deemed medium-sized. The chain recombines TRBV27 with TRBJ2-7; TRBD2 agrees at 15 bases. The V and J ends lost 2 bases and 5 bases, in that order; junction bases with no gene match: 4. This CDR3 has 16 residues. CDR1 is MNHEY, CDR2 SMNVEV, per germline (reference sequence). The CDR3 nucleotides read TGTGCCAGCAGTTTAGGACTAGCGGGGGGGATCAACGAGCAGTACTTC. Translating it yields CASSLGLAGGINEQYF.

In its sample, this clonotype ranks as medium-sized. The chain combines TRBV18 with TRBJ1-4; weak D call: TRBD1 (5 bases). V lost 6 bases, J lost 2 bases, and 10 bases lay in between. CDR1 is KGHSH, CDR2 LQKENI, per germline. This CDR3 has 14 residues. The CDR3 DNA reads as TGTGCCAGCTCCCCCGGGGGGACTAATGAAAAACTGTTTTTT. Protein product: CASSPGGTNEKLFF.

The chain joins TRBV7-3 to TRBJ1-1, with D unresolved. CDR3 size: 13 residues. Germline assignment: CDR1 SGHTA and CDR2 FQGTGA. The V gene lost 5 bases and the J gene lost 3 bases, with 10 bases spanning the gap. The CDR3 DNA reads TGTGCCAGCAGCCTAAATCTAGACACTGAAGCTTTCTTT. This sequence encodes CASSLNLDTEAFF.

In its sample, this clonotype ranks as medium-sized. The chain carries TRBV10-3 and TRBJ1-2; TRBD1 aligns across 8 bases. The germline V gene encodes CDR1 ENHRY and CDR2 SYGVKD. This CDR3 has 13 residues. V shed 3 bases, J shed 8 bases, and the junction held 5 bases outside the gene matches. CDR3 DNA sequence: TGTGCCATCAGTGAAGGGACAGGCAGCGGCTACACCTTC. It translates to CAISEGTGSGYTF.

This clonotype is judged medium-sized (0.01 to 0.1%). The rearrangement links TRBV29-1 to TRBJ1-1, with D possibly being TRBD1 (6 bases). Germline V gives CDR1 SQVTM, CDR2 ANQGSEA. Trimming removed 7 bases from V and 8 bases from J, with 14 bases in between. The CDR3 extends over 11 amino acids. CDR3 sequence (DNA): TGCAGCGCCTCCCCAGGGGTGGAAGCTTTCTTT. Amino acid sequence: CSASPGVEAFF.

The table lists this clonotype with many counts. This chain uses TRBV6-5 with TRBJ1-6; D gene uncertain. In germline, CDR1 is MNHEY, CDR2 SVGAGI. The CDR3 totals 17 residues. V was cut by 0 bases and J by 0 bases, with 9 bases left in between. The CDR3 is CASSYSSGSSYNSPLHF. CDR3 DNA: TGTGCCAGCAGTTACTCGTCGGGGAGCTCCTATAATTCACCCCTCCACTTT.

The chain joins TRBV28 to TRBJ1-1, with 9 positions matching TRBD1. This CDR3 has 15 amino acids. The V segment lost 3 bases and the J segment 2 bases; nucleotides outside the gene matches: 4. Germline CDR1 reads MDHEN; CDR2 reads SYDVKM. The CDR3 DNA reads TGTGCCAGCAGTTTCGGGGACAGGGATAACACTGAAGCTTTCTTT. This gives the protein CASSFGDRDNTEAFF.

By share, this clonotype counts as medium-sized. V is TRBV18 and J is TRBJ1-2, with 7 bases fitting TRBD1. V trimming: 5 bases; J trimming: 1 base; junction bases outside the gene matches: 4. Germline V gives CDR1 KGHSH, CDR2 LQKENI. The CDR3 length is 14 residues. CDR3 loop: CASSYDRDNYGYTF. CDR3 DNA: TGTGCCAGCTCATACGACAGGGATAACTATGGCTACACCTTC.

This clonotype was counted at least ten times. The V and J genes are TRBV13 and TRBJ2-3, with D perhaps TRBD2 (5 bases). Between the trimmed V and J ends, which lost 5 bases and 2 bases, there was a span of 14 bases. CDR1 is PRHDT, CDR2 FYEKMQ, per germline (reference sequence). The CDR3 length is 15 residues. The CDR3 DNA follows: TGTGCCAGCAGCCCTCGCCTAGCCTACACAGATACGCAGTATTTT. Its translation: CASSPRLAYTDTQYF.

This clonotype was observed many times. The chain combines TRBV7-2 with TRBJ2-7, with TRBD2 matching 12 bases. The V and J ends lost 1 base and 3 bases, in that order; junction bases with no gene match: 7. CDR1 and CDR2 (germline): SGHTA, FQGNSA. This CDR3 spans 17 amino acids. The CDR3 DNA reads TGTGCCAGCAGCTTAGGATCTAGCGGGGGGGCCTACTACGAGCAGTACTTC. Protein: CASSLGSSGGAYYEQYF. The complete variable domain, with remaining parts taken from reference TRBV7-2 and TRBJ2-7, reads GAGVSQSPSNKVTEKGKDVELRCDPISGHTALYWYRQSLGQGLEFLIYFQGNSAPDKSGLPSDRFSAERTGGSVSTLTIQRTQQEDSAVYLCASSLGSSGGAYYEQYFGPGTRLTVT.

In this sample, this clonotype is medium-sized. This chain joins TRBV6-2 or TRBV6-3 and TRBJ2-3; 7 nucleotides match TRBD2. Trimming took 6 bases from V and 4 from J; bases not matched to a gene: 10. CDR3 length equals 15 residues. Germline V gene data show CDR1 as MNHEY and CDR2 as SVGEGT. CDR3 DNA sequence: TGTGCCAGCAGATACGGACGGGGGAGGGCAGATACGCAGTATTTT. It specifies CASRYGRGRADTQYF.

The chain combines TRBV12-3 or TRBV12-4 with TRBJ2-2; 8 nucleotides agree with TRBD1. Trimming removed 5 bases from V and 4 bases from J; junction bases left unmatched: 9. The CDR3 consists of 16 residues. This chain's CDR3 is CASSQRQGPLTGELFF. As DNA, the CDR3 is TGTGCCAGCAGTCAAAGACAGGGGCCTCTCACCGGGGAGCTGTTTTTT.

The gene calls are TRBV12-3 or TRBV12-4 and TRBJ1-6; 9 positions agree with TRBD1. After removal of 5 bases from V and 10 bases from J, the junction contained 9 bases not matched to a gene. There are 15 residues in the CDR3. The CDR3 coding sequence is TGTGCCAGCAGTGAGGGACAGGGTGTAGGGTCACCCCTCCACTTT. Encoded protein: CASSEGQGVGSPLHF.

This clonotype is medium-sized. The CDR3 loop reads CASSEVWDGANYGYTF. DNA of the CDR3: TGTGCCAGCAGTGAAGTGTGGGACGGCGCTAACTATGGCTACACCTTC. The chain links TRBV6-1 to TRBJ1-2, with D perhaps TRBD1 (5 bases). The CDR3 has 16 amino acids. V was cut by 1 base and J by 0 bases, with 12 bases left in between. Germline V CDR1 and CDR2: MNHNS, SASEGT.

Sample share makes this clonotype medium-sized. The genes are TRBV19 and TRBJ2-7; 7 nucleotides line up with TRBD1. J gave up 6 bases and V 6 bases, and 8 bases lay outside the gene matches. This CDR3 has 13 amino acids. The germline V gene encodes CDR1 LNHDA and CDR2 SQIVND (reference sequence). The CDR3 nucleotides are TGTGCCAGTAGCGGACAGGACCCGGGCGAGCAGTACTTC. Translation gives CASSGQDPGEQYF.